This TCR beta chain was found in a study of graft-versus-host responses after intestinal transplantation (dated by TCRdb to 2020 to 2022). For context, the study as a whole: Multivisceral, liver-intestinal, or isolated intestinal transplants were received by the recipients. Anti-thymocyte globulin induction was given to all recipients, followed by maintenance tacrolimus and steroids for approximately three years. After intestinal transplantation, graft-versus-host and host-versus-graft alloreactive T cell clones in the graft, circulation and bone marrow were tracked using bulk TCR-beta CDR3 sequencing. To identify alloreactive clones, pre-transplant mixed lymphocyte reaction products were sequenced and then compared with unstimulated pre-transplant donor and recipient T cells. A cohort of about 25 intestinal transplant recipients, including one retransplant, was enrolled, and a few patients lacking pretransplant specimens were excluded. A peak of at least 4% donor T cells among recipient peripheral blood mononuclear cells was the definition used for donor T cell macrochimerism. Samples from a few later patients were sequenced in-house on an Illumina MiSeq with MiXCR processing rather than by the commercial service.

Results and caveats for the whole study, not just this receptor: GvH clones were detected in recipient bone marrow, and some appeared earlier in ileal mucosa or blood, consistent with an intestinal mucosal origin. Patients with donor T cell macrochimerism had high GvH to HvG T cell clonal ratios in their allografts. The conclusions were limited by the relatively low number and heterogeneity of the intestinal transplant patients. Early after transplant, peak levels of circulating GvH clones were associated with declines in HvG clones.

The CDR3 starts with the cysteine, ends with the phenylalanine, and has 13 residues. Solely the CDR3 DNA is kept, with 39 bases framed from the first base. CDR1 SGHRS and CDR2 YFSETQ were looked up in the germline V gene. A distance of 5 bases separates the germline ends of V and J, which lose 0 bases and 2 bases respectively. In light of the paper, this sample's time point label describes: cells obtained before transplantation from donor or recipient. CD3+CD4+ and CD3+CD8+ populations were FACS-sorted from unstimulated pre-transplant donor and recipient cells taken from spleen or lymph nodes. Receptors were amplified or captured by the immunoSEQ multiplex PCR assay. For most patients, genomic DNA was isolated with the Qiagen DNeasy Blood and Tissue Kit and shipped frozen to Adaptive Biotechnologies for TCR sequencing. For most patients, genomic DNA was subjected to high-throughput TCR-beta CDR3 sequencing by Adaptive Biotechnologies. In the original analysis: Adaptive's ImmunoSEQ software was the source of the TCR sequencing data for 15 to 20 patients, while a few other patients were processed with MiXCR and VDJtools. To correct CD4 versus CD8 sorting errors, any sequence found in both subsets at a frequency ratio below 5:1 was removed. CDR3 nucleotide sequences shared between donor and recipient were removed because the origin of such sequences could not be assigned. To be classed as alloreactive, a clone needed at least 2-fold expansion over unstimulated cells and a minimum CFSE-low frequency of 0.002% (template counts) or 0.001% (read counts). A clone was considered mappable if detected in the sequenced pre-transplant spleen, lymph node, or MLR CFSE-low populations of the donor or recipient. Cumulative frequency of alloreactive clones was calculated as a percentage of all sequences weighted by copy number. TCRdb obtained this table from immuneACCESS and retained in-frame rearrangements with V and J assigned. These tables miss some clones; where compared with another copy, unresolved V genes account for less than half of the shortfall, and the remainder is unexplained. V and J calls and clone size are as listed in that table; D and trimming were resolved from the DNA. The sample table holds about 93,000 clones, of which around 84% were seen once. The ten top clones hold around 0.83% of the sample.

In regard to this clone: Its specific antigen is unknown. No clone much larger than this one lies a single base away; base qualities are absent.

This TCR came from a human donor who received an intestinal transplant. The material was unstimulated CD4+ T cells sorted from spleen or lymph node cells, obtained before intestinal transplant. The chain is assembled from TRBV5-1 and TRBJ1-2, with TRBD1 tentatively as D gene (5 bases match). The bases read TGCGCCAGCAGCTTGGCAGGGAACTATGGCTACACCTTC. This translates into CASSLAGNYGYTF.